Below, 5 T cell receptor beta chains from the same sample are listed, as sequenced in a study of CD8 T cells in ankylosing spondylitis. General study findings and limits: In ankylosing spondylitis blood, a motif of seven to nine highly homologous TCR beta variants appeared characteristic.

These receptors' antigens are unknown. MiXCR, run by TCRdb on the 5' RACE reads, gives a single entry per CDR3 protein. The sample gives about 220,000 distinct CDR3 sequences, roughly 18% of which show up once; roughly 46% is in the top ten. The material sequenced was blood, either unsorted or a sorted T cell fraction (not recorded which). The receptors stem from a male donor with ankylosing spondylitis.

This clonotype was seen a few times. The rearrangement links TRBV2 to TRBJ1-1; TRBD1 might be the D (6 bases). The CDR3 is 14 amino acids. CDR1 SNHLY and CDR2 FYNNEI come from the germline V gene. With 7 bases removed from V and 6 bases from J, the gap between germline ends came to 18 bases. CDR3 protein: CASITSPEGAEAFF. The CDR3 DNA is TGTGCCAGCATTACGAGTCCCGAGGGGGCTGAAGCTTTCTTT.

This clonotype was seen a few times. This chain connects TRBV27 to TRBJ2-3, with D unresolved. The germline V and J ends were trimmed by 2 bases and 14 bases, with 29 bases remaining between them. The CDR3 covers 17 residues. Germline CDR1 and CDR2: MNHEY and SMNVEV (reference sequence). The CDR3 spells CASSLTGWNPQMSPRYF. The CDR3 DNA sequence: TGTGCCAGCAGTTTAACTGGGTGGAATCCACAGATGTCCCCGAGGTATTTT.

V and J are TRBV5-1 and TRBJ1-3, with 7 bases fitting TRBD1. The V gene's germline CDR1 is SGHRS and CDR2 YFSETQ. V shed 0 bases and J 4 bases; nucleotides not matched to a gene: 7. The CDR3 has 16 amino acids. CDR3 in amino acids: CASSLGDRAPGNTIYF. The CDR3 DNA reads TGCGCCAGCAGCTTGGGAGACAGGGCGCCGGGAAACACCATATATTTT. The whole variable domain, filled in from reference TRBV5-1 and TRBJ1-3, reads KAGVTQTPRYLIKTRGQQVTLSCSPISGHRSVSWYQQTPGQGLQFLFEYFSETQRNKGNFPGRFSGRQFSNSRSEMNVSTLELGDSALYLCASSLGDRAPGNTIYFGEGSWLTVV.

This clonotype was observed a handful of times. This chain joins TRBV6-1 and TRBJ2-1; 11 nucleotides line up with TRBD2. J was trimmed by 8 bases and V by 8 bases; bases with no gene match: 5. CDR1 is MNHNS, CDR2 SASEGT, per germline. The length of the CDR3 is 13 residues. The CDR3 DNA is TGTGCCAGCCTTAGCGGGAGGGCCTATGAGCAGTTCTTC. Translated, it gives CASLSGRAYEQFF.

The chain recombines TRBV6-2 or TRBV6-3 with TRBJ2-2, with 8 bases that match TRBD2. CDR1 is MNHEY, CDR2 SVGEGT, per germline. CDR3 length: 17 amino acids. The V and J ends lost 6 bases and 4 bases, in that order; junction bases with no gene match: 13. This chain's CDR3 is CASRTAGGAETTGELFF. The CDR3 bases are TGTGCCAGCAGAACCGCCGGGGGGGCCGAAACCACCGGGGAGCTGTTTTTT.